Reported below is one T cell receptor beta chain. The CDR3 is 17 amino acids. The germline gives CDR1 SEHNR, CDR2 FQNEAQ (reference sequence). The V end lost 7 bases, the J end lost 2 bases, and 22 bases lay between the germline ends. This sample is part of a study of control samples from healthy donors and cancer patients. Data came from immunoSEQ multiplex PCR; TCRdb stores just in-frame clones and leaves some out. The sample records about 140,000 clones, approximately 94% being singletons. The chain has TRBV7-9 and TRBJ2-3; TRBD1 might be the D (6 bases). Sequenced input: blood. The origin of this receptor is a man aged 35-49 years in good health. The CDR3 sequence is CASKFPQGRHFTDTQYF. CDR3 bases: TGTGCCAGCAAGTTCCCCCAGGGGCGACATTTCACAGATACGCAGTATTTT.